The subject of this entry is one T cell receptor beta chain. TCRdb keeps only in-frame clones here, not all; method: immunoSEQ multiplex PCR. The sample includes tens of thousands of clones, approximately 92% seen only once; the top ten take 0.39%. CDR1 is LNHDA, CDR2 SQIVND, per germline (reference sequence). There are 16 residues in the CDR3. V shed 2 bases and J shed 0 bases, with 12 bases lying between them. The sample originates from a study of technical replicates of blood from a few donors. The chain employs TRBV19 and TRBJ2-3; no firm D call. The TCR was taken from a human donor in good health. Some clones in this sample may be carry-over from other donors' samples. The specimen was T cells isolated from PBMCs. The CDR3 here is CASSISGWASTDTQYF. CDR3 nucleotide sequence: TGTGCCAGTAGTATATCTGGTTGGGCTAGCACAGATACGCAGTATTTT.